This T cell receptor beta chain is from a study of blood T cell repertoires in COVID-19. Study as a whole: Whether acute or convalescent, the COVID-19 samples came from the United States, Italy and Spain.

The germline V gene has CDR1 SGHVS and CDR2 FQNEAQ. The CDR3 runs 14 residues. V shed 5 bases, J shed 4 bases, and the junction held 4 bases outside the gene matches. Followed longitudinally, the Seattle patients had been enrolled during active infection. Authors' processing steps: Amplification of reference gene primers was used by the study to estimate nucleated cell counts. The repertoire was sequenced with immunoSEQ multiplex PCR; TCRdb's copy has only in-frame clones and lacks some. D and trimming come from the DNA, and the V and J calls and clone size come from that table. The table includes 140,000 or so clones, about nine tenths detected once.

This TCR derives from a human donor with COVID-19, enrolled during active disease. The donor label of this sample is uncertain. Sequencing used peripheral blood. This chain uses TRBV7-8 with TRBJ2-5, with 10 bases matching TRBD1. This CDR3 reads CASSRRQGAETQYF. CDR3 bases: TGTGCCAGCAGCAGACGACAGGGGGCAGAGACCCAGTACTTC. The full variable domain, its missing parts supplied by reference TRBV7-8 and TRBJ2-5, is GAGVSQSPRYKVAKRGQDVALRCDPISGHVSLFWYQQALGQGPEFLTYFQNEAQLDKSGLPSDRFFAERPEGSVSTLKIQRTQQEDSAVYLCASSRRQGAETQYFGPGTRLLVL.